Following are 11 T cell receptor beta chains from one sample sequenced in a study of blood T cell repertoires in COVID-19 (dated by TCRdb to the early 2020s). The method was the immunoSEQ multiplex PCR assay. TCRdb provides this immuneACCESS table in a form limited to in-frame rearrangements. Some clones are lacking; in checked studies, under half of them reflect an unresolved V gene, and why the rest are absent is not known. Counted in this sample were around 300,000 clones; around nine tenths of them appeared once. Around 2.1% of the sample lies in the top ten. Sequencing was carried out using peripheral blood. All receptors derive from a man aged 50-59 years with acute or convalescent COVID-19.

This chain connects TRBV27 to TRBJ2-1; 8 nucleotides align to TRBD2. The CDR3 consists of 18 residues. With V trimmed by 4 bases and J by 4 bases, 15 bases remained unmatched. Per germline, CDR1 MNHEY and CDR2 SMNVEV (reference sequence). In DNA form, the CDR3 reads TGTGCCAGCAGTTCCCCCCCGAGGAGTAGCGGGGCATACAATGAGCAGTTCTTC. It encodes CASSSPPRSSGAYNEQFF.

The rearrangement links TRBV19 to TRBJ1-5; TRBD1 is a possible D gene (5 bases). Trimming removed 5 bases from V and 0 bases from J, with 11 bases in between. Per the germline V gene, CDR1 is LNHDA and CDR2 is SQIVND (reference sequence). The CDR3 sequence is 15 residues long. The CDR3 DNA sequence: TGTGCCAGTAGTGTCTCAGGGCATAGCAATCAGCCCCAGCATTTT. This encodes CASSVSGHSNQPQHF.

The chain couples TRBV30 to TRBJ2-1, with D possibly matching TRBD2 (7 bases). V was cut by 5 bases and J by 9 bases, with 14 bases left in between. CDR3 size: 12 residues. Germline assignment: CDR1 GTSNPN and CDR2 SVGIG (reference sequence). The CDR3 DNA sequence: TGTGCCTGGCGCGGGGGCGGGGGTGAGCAGTTCTTC. It codes for CAWRGGGGEQFF.

V usage is TRBV9 and J usage is TRBJ1-2, with D maybe TRBD1 (6 bases). Germline V CDR1 and CDR2: SGDLS, YYNGEE. V lost 6 bases and J 0 bases, leaving 15 bases between the germline ends. The CDR3 runs to 15 residues. The CDR3 DNA follows: TGTGCCAGCACCTTGACAGGCCTAACTAACTATGGCTACACCTTC. Its protein product is CASTLTGLTNYGYTF.

Note on this clone: Other DNA sequences in the same sample also yield this CDR3. The chain combines TRBV6-5 with TRBJ1-1; D is uncertain. V gave up 6 bases and J gave up 1 base, with 3 bases separating them. Germline V lookup: CDR1 MNHEY, CDR2 SVGAGI. The CDR3 totals 11 residues. The CDR3 sequence: CASSGNTEAFF. The CDR3 coding sequence is TGTGCCAGCAGCGGGAACACTGAAGCTTTCTTT.

The V call is TRBV13, the J call TRBJ2-1; 7 bases align to TRBD2. The germline V gene encodes CDR1 PRHDT and CDR2 FYEKMQ (reference sequence). V gave up 3 bases and J gave up 1 base; unmatched junction bases: 3. This CDR3 is 15 amino acids long. DNA for the CDR3: TGTGCCAGCAGCTTTGGCGGGGGATCCTACAATGAGCAGTTCTTC. The encoded protein is CASSFGGGSYNEQFF.

The chain employs TRBV5-1 and TRBJ2-3; TRBD1 is a possible D gene (5 bases). The CDR3 contains 14 residues. CDR1 is SGHRS, CDR2 YFSETQ, per germline. V was cut by 0 bases and J by 4 bases, with 9 bases left in between. Here the CDR3 reads CASSLGGSADTQYF. In nucleotides, the CDR3 is TGCGCCAGCAGCTTGGGGGGCTCCGCAGATACGCAGTATTTT.

This clone was recorded a few times. The CDR3 here is CATWGPSGYTF. The CDR3 region has the DNA TGTGCCACCTGGGGGCCCTCGGGCTACACCTTC. The chain recombines TRBV6-5 with TRBJ1-2; a possible D gene is TRBD1 (6 bases). Trimming took off 10 bases at V and 8 bases at J, with 14 bases between the two ends. The germline V gene encodes CDR1 MNHEY and CDR2 SVGAGI. The CDR3 is made up of 11 amino acids.

This chain joins TRBV2 and TRBJ2-3; 9 nucleotides align to TRBD1. In germline, CDR1 is SNHLY, CDR2 FYNNEI. The CDR3 spans 14 residues. J gave up 8 bases and V 7 bases, and 10 bases lay outside the gene matches. For the CDR3, the DNA is TGTGCCAGCACCCGGGACAGGGCTGGGGGTACGCAGTATTTT. Amino acids: CASTRDRAGGTQYF.

The chain couples TRBV7-9 to TRBJ1-3, with D unresolved. Trimming removed 4 bases from V and 0 bases from J, with 13 bases in between. Germline CDR1 reads SEHNR; CDR2 reads FQNEAQ (reference sequence). The CDR3 is 16 residues long. The CDR3 nucleotides are TGTGCCAGCAGCTCGCTCCAATGGGCCTCTGGAAACACCATATATTTT. Translated, it gives CASSSLQWASGNTIYF.

V gene TRBV9 combines with J gene TRBJ1-2, with D maybe TRBD1 (6 bases). This CDR3 is built from 14 residues. Germline lookup yields CDR1 SGDLS and CDR2 YYNGEE. Trimming removed 4 bases from V and 0 bases from J, with 10 bases in between. The chain's CDR3 is CASSSGHTNYGYTF. The CDR3 DNA is TGTGCCAGCAGCTCGGGACACACTAACTATGGCTACACCTTC. Using reference TRBV9 and TRBJ1-2 for the parts outside the CDR3, the full variable domain is DSGVTQTPKHLITATGQRVTLRCSPRSGDLSVYWYQQSLDQGLQFLIQYYNGEERAKGNILERFSAQQFPDLHSELNLSSLELGDSALYFCASSSGHTNYGYTFGSGTRLTVV.